The 6 T cell receptor beta chains below all came from one sample that was sequenced in a study of Ad26.COV2.S vaccination and SARS-CoV-2 variants. Libraries were prepared by immunoSEQ multiplex PCR; TCRdb keeps only in-frame clonotypes and omits some of them. The table shows some 370,000 clones, with 83% occurring only once. Indicated treatment: over 15 received Ad26.COV2.S at low or high dose, single or two shots; 5 received placebo; per-sample allocation not given. Sampling took place 63 days after the first vaccine or placebo injection. The sequenced sample was peripheral blood, obtained in a trial of Ad26.COV2.S vaccine versus placebo. The source is a person between 18 and 59 years old who received the Ad26.COV2.S COVID-19 vaccine or a placebo.

The V gene is TRBV18, the J gene TRBJ1-5, with D unresolved. Germline V gives CDR1 KGHSH, CDR2 LQKENI. V dropped 3 bases and J dropped 8 bases, with 14 bases sitting between them. The CDR3 extends over 14 amino acids. CDR3 loop: CASSPLGGAEPQHF. CDR3 coding DNA: TGTGCCAGCTCACCGCTAGGAGGCGCGGAGCCCCAGCATTTT.

This rearrangement joins TRBV18 to TRBJ1-1; D is undetermined. CDR3 size: 13 residues. CDR1 is KGHSH and CDR2 is LQKENI in the germline V gene. V gave up 4 bases and J gave up 1 base, with 7 bases separating them. In DNA, the CDR3 is TGTGCCAGCTCACTTCCAGGGAACACTGAAGCTTTCTTT. This translates into CASSLPGNTEAFF.

The V call is TRBV19, the J call TRBJ2-5; TRBD2 matches at 12 bases. The CDR3 totals 14 residues. V shed 6 bases and J 3 bases; nucleotides not matched to a gene: 2. CDR1 is LNHDA and CDR2 is SQIVND in the germline V gene (reference sequence). CDR3: CASRLAGGKETQYF. CDR3 nucleotide sequence: TGTGCCAGTAGACTAGCGGGGGGAAAAGAGACCCAGTACTTC.

The chain links TRBV19 to TRBJ1-4; TRBD1 agrees at 9 bases. Germline V gene lookup returns CDR1 LNHDA and CDR2 SQIVND (reference sequence). CDR3 length equals 15 residues. The J segment lost 9 bases and the V segment lost 3 bases, leaving 8 bases of the junction unmatched. In DNA, the CDR3 is TGTGCCAGTAGTATTAGTGGGACAGGGCCCAAAAAACTGTTTTTT. Protein sequence: CASSISGTGPKKLFF.

V gene TRBV19 combines with J gene TRBJ2-7; D is possibly TRBD1 (6 bases). Trimming cost V 1 base and J 0 bases, with 10 bases left between them. The germline V gene encodes CDR1 LNHDA and CDR2 SQIVND (reference sequence). There are 15 residues in the CDR3. The CDR3: CASSIGQDRSYEQYF. The CDR3 DNA is TGTGCCAGTAGTATAGGACAGGACCGCTCCTACGAGCAGTACTTC.

This rearrangement joins TRBV11-3 to TRBJ2-1; D ambiguous. This CDR3 comprises 17 residues. Germline V gene lookup returns CDR1 SGHNT and CDR2 YENEEA. Trimming took off 5 bases at V and 0 bases at J, with 17 bases between the two ends. The DNA of the CDR3 is TGTGCCAGCAGCCCCCTCGGCGGCTCCCTCTCCTACAATGAGCAGTTCTTC. Protein sequence: CASSPLGGSLSYNEQFF.